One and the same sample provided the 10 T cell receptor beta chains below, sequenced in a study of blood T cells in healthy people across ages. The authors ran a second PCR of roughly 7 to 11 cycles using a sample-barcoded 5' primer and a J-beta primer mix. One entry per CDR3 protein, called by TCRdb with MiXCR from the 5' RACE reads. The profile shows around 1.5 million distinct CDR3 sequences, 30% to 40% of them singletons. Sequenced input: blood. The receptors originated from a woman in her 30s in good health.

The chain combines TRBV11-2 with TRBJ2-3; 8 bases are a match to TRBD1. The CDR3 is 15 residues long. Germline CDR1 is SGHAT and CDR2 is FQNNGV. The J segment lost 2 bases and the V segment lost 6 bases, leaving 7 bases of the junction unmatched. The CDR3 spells CASRKDRASTDTQYF. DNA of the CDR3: TGTGCCAGCAGAAAGGACAGGGCCTCCACAGATACGCAGTATTTT.

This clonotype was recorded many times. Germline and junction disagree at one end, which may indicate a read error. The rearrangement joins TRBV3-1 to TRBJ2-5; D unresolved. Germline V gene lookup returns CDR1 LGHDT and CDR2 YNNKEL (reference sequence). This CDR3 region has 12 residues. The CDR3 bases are TGCGCCAGCAGCCAAGTCCAAGAGACCCAGTACTTC. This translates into CASSQVQETQYF.

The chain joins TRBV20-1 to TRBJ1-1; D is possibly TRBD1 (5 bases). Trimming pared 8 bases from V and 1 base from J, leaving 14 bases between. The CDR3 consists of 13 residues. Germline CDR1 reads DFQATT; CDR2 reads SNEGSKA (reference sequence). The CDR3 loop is CSSWGISNTEAFF. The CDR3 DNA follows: TGCAGTTCCTGGGGGATATCGAACACTGAAGCTTTCTTT.

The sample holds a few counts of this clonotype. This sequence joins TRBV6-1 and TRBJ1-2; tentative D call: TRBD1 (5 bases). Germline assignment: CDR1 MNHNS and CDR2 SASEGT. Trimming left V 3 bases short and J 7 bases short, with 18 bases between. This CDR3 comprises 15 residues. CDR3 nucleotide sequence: TGTGCCAGCAGTGATTCACTAGGGGCCCTCTCTGGCTACACCTTC. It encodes CASSDSLGALSGYTF.

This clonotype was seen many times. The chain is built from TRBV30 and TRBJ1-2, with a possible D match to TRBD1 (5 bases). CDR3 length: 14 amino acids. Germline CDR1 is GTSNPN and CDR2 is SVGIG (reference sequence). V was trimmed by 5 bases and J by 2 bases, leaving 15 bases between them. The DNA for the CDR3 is TGTGCCTGGCAGCCTCCGGGGGGGAACTATGGCTACACCTTC. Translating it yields CAWQPPGGNYGYTF.

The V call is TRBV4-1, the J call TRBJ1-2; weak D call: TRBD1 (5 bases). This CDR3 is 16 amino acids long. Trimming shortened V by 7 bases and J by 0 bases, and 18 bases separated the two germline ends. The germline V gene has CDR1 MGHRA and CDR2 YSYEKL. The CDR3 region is CASNPLGAGPNYGYTF. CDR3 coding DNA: TGCGCCAGCAACCCCCTCGGCGCGGGACCTAACTATGGCTACACCTTC.

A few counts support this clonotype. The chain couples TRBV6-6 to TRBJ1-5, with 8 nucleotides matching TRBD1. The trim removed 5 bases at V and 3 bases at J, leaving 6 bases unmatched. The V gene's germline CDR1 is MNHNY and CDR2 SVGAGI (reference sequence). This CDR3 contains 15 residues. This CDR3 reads CASSPTGANNQPQHF. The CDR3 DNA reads TGTGCCAGCAGTCCGACAGGGGCGAACAATCAGCCCCAGCATTTT.

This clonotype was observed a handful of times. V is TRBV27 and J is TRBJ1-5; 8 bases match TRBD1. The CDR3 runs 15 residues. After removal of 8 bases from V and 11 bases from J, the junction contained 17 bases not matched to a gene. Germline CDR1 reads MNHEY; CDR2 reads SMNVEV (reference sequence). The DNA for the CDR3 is TGTGCCAGCGGCCCCGGGACAGGCCTCAGAGGGGCCCAGCATTTT. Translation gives CASGPGTGLRGAQHF.

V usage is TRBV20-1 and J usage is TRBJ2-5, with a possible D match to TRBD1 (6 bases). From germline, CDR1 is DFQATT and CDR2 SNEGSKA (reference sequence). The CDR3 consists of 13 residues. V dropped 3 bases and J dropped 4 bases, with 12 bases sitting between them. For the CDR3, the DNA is TGCAGTGCTAGGAGACAGGCACGAGAGACCCAGTACTTC. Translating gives CSARRQARETQYF.

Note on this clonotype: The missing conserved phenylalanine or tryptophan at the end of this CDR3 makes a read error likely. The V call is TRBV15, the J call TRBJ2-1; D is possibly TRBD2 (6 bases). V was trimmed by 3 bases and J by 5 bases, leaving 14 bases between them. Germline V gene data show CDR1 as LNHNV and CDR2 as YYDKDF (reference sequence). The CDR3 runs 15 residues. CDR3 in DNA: TGTGCCACCAGCAGGGAGGGGAGAGCAAACAATGAGCAGTTCTTG. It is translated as CATSREGRANNEQFL.